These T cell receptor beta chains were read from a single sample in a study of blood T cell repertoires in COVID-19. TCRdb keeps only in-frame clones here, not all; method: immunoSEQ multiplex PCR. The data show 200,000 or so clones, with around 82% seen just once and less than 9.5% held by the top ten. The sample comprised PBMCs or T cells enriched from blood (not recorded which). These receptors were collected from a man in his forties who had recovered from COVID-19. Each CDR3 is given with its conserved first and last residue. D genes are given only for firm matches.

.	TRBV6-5	CASSFLPSGNTIYF
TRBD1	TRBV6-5	CASLSESGGRTEAFF
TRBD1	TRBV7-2	CASSLGPGRGQRRSPLHF
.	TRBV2	CASGADYEQYF
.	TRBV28	CASSLSGSAETQYF
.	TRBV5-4	CASRSDGLAYGYTF
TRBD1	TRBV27	CASSLGQGYGYTF
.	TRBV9	CASSVKSPGGGYTF
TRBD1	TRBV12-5	CASGLGQGSTEAFF
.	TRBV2	CASSLDSMNTEAFF
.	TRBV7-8	CASSLVGSDRTFISGNTIYF
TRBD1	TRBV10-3	CAIQLQGDHEQYF
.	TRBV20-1	CSASLQETQYF
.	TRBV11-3	CASSLVGTPYNEQFF
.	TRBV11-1	CASNLRQGGNSPLHF
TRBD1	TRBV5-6	CASSLLGTDYGYTF
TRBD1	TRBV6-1	CASSEAGQGFFGYTF
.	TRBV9	CASSTTGTLQETQYF
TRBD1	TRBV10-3	CAIRALTGLGMNTEAFF
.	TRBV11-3	CASSLSGRGEAFF
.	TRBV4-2	CASSQERGLGYTF
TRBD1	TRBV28	CASSLDRVAYNEQFF
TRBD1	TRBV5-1	CASSSRQGTYEQYF
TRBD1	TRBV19	CATTYRDRGSDTQYF
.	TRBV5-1	CASSETGETQYF
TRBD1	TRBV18	CASSRMDRDSPLHF
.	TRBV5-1	CASSLGSDQPQHF
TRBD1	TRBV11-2	CASSREGTGWIYGYTF
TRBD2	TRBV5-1	CASSLELAGGVYNEQFF
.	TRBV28	CASSFGGQINQPQHF
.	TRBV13	CASSVPTGQGAYNEQFF
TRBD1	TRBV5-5	CASSSTVDRGEKLFF
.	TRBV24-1	CATSDPAGETQYF
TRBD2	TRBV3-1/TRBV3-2	CASSQVSGGLSYEQYF
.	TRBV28	CASSLGQAPAGYTF
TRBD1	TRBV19	CASSTGTGGLGTEAFF
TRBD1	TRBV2	CASSTSGGRKTYGYTF
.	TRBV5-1	CASSAQGWGPGEQYF
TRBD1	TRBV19	CASSRPGGADQPQHF
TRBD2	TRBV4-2	CASSQGLAGASQYF
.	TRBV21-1	CASSNRQPLYGYTF
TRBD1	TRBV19	CASRPGQGTEKLFF
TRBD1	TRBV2	CASMGQGGSYEQYF
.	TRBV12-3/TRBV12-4	CASSFPFGPLHF
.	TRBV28	CASRQGLWTSPLHF
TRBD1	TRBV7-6	CASSWGQGIANTEAFF